These 7 T cell receptor beta chains share one sample of origin, sequenced in a study of T cell responses to AZD1222 COVID-19 vaccine. Method: immunoSEQ multiplex PCR; TCRdb's copy keeps in-frame clones and lacks some. The repertoire consists of 150,000 to 160,000 clones, with less than 90% occurring once and the leading ten covering 5.5% to 7%. The sample in question was peripheral blood, obtained after recovery from COVID-19. The receptors were sampled from an adult who had recovered from COVID-19.

In its sample, this clone was seen a few times. The chain combines TRBV28 with TRBJ2-1; D may be TRBD1 (6 bases). This CDR3 contains 14 residues. V was trimmed by 6 bases and J by 7 bases, leaving 16 bases between them. Germline-derived CDR1 and CDR2 are MDHEN and SYDVKM. The CDR3 DNA reads TGTGCCAGCAGGGACAGCGGCTTCAGGAATGAGCAGTTCTTC. Amino acids: CASRDSGFRNEQFF.

The chain is built from TRBV2 and TRBJ1-4; D unresolved. Germline V gene data show CDR1 as SNHLY and CDR2 as FYNNEI. The CDR3 is 12 amino acids. With 7 bases removed from V and 8 bases from J, the gap between germline ends came to 11 bases. CDR3 DNA: TGTGCCAGCAATCGACCGGAGGAAAAACTGTTTTTT. Its translation: CASNRPEEKLFF.

The V and J genes are TRBV6-2 or TRBV6-3 and TRBJ1-1; a possible D gene is TRBD1 (5 bases). There are 14 residues in the CDR3. Germline V lookup: CDR1 MNHEY, CDR2 SVGEGT. Deletions cut 2 bases from V and 4 bases from J, with 11 bases between. This CDR3 reads CASSYGWGVTEAFF. CDR3 coding DNA: TGTGCCAGCAGTTACGGGTGGGGCGTCACTGAAGCTTTCTTT.

The CDR3 is CASSNGAENEQYF. Here the CDR3 DNA reads TGTGCCAGCAGCAACGGGGCGGAAAACGAGCAGTACTTC. The V and J genes are TRBV11-3 and TRBJ2-7; D is tentatively TRBD1 or TRBD2 (5 bases each). Trimming left V 5 bases short and J 5 bases short, with 13 bases between. This CDR3 contains 13 residues. CDR1 and CDR2 (germline): SGHNT, YENEEA.

The chain uses TRBV7-2 and TRBJ2-1, with TRBD2 as a possible D gene (6 bases). The CDR3 sequence is 14 residues long. CDR1 is SGHTA and CDR2 is FQGNSA in the germline V gene. Trimming stripped 1 base from V and 3 bases from J, with 7 bases between. The CDR3 DNA sequence: TGTGCCAGCAGCTTAGAGCGGGTCTACAATGAGCAGTTCTTC. Translating it yields CASSLERVYNEQFF. The variable domain in full, completed from reference TRBV7-2 and TRBJ2-1, reads GAGVSQSPSNKVTEKGKDVELRCDPISGHTALYWYRQSLGQGLEFLIYFQGNSAPDKSGLPSDRFSAERTGGSVSTLTIQRTQQEDSAVYLCASSLERVYNEQFFGPGTRLTVL.

The table lists this clone with a few counts. CDR3 region: CASSLGGIGYGYTF. The CDR3 DNA is TGCGCCAGCAGCTTGGGGGGGATAGGCTATGGCTACACCTTC. The V and J genes are TRBV5-1 and TRBJ1-2, with D perhaps TRBD1 (5 bases). There are 14 residues in the CDR3. Trimming removed 0 bases from V and 4 bases from J, with 10 bases in between. CDR1 and CDR2 from the germline V gene are SGHRS and YFSETQ.

The V gene is TRBV16, the J gene TRBJ2-7; no clear D. From germline, CDR1 is KGHSY and CDR2 FQNENV. The CDR3 extends over 14 amino acids. Trimming left V 3 bases short and J 2 bases short, with 11 bases between. CDR3 nucleotide sequence: TGTGCCAGCAGCCATCATTTGACTCCCTACGAGCAGTACTTC. It specifies CASSHHLTPYEQYF.